This entry lists 6 T cell receptor beta chains sequenced from one sample in a study of breast tumors, draining lymph nodes, adjacent tissues. The lymph nodes were axillary draining lymph nodes from breast cancer patients. MiXCR was run by TCRdb on the multiplex PCR reads, yielding one entry per CDR3 protein. The repertoire holds fewer than 300,000 distinct CDR3 sequences, about 32% seen once, with about 1.4% in the top ten. Sequencing input: axillary lymph node tissue. All receptors come from a female donor with breast cancer. Some clones in this sample may be carry-over from other donors' samples.

J is TRBJ1-1 and V is TRBV4-2, with D perhaps matching TRBD1 (6 bases). Germline CDR1 is LGHNA and CDR2 is YNFKEQ. The CDR3 extends over 15 amino acids. V shed 0 bases and J shed 7 bases, with 15 bases lying between them. CDR3 residues: CASSQERGALGEAFF. Here the CDR3 DNA reads TGTGCCAGCAGCCAAGAGAGGGGGGCCTTGGGTGAAGCTTTCTTT.

This clonotype appeared many times. At one of its ends the junction is not consistent with the germline gene, which may arise from a read error. The rearrangement uses TRBV4-2 and TRBJ2-2, with no clear D. The germline gives CDR1 LGHNA, CDR2 YNFKEQ. The CDR3 runs to 14 residues. CDR3 nucleotides: TGTGCCGGCAGCCAAGATCGGTACACCGGGGAGCTGTTTTTT. It encodes CAGSQDRYTGELFF.

This clonotype was seen repeatedly, ten times or more. The chain has TRBV19 and TRBJ1-2; D is perhaps TRBD1 (6 bases). This CDR3 spans 14 amino acids. CDR1 and CDR2 from the germline V gene are LNHDA and SQIVND (reference sequence). V lost 4 bases and J 2 bases, leaving 11 bases between the germline ends. The CDR3 region has the DNA TGTGCCAGTAGTAAACAGGGAGAGAACTATGGCTACACCTTC. Its translation: CASSKQGENYGYTF.

There are many counts of this clonotype. The chain recombines TRBV11-2 with TRBJ1-4; D is perhaps TRBD1 (5 bases). The CDR3 extends over 14 amino acids. The germline V gene encodes CDR1 SGHAT and CDR2 FQNNGV. Trimming pared 1 base from V and 8 bases from J, leaving 11 bases between. The CDR3 nucleotides read TGTGCCAGCAGCTTAGGGGGGGAGTGGGAAAAACTGTTTTTT. Translating gives CASSLGGEWEKLFF. Combining the CDR3 with reference TRBV11-2 and TRBJ1-4 gives the whole variable domain EAGVAQSPRYKIIEKRQSVAFWCNPISGHATLYWYQQILGQGPKLLIQFQNNGVVDDSQLPKDRFSAERLKGVDSTLKIQPAKLEDSAVYLCASSLGGEWEKLFFGSGTQLSVL.

This clonotype was seen ten or more times. V usage is TRBV7-2 and J usage is TRBJ2-1; D might be TRBD1 or TRBD2, each matching 5 bases. Germline V gene sequence: CDR1 SGHTA, CDR2 FQGNSA. This CDR3 spans 16 amino acids. V was clipped by 3 bases and J by 0 bases, with 12 bases between them. The CDR3 reads CASSLTGLASYNEQFF. The DNA for the CDR3 is TGTGCCAGCAGCTTGACGGGGCTAGCCTCCTACAATGAGCAGTTCTTC.

The table lists this clonotype with a few counts. This may arise from a read error, as a much more abundant clone is one base away. Here the CDR3 omits its conserved ending phenylalanine or tryptophan, so a read error is the likely source. This chain uses TRBV19 with TRBJ2-1; no clear D. This CDR3 region has 16 residues. Trimming pared 3 bases from V and 0 bases from J, leaving 12 bases between. Per the germline V gene, CDR1 is LNHDA and CDR2 is SQIVND (reference sequence). In DNA, the CDR3 is TGTGCCAGTAGTATTTACGGGCGTAGCTCCTACAATGAGCAGTTCTCC. This sequence encodes CASSIYGRSSYNEQFS.